This entry describes one T cell receptor (beta chain). This clonotype occurred a few times. It lacks a known antigen. No much larger clonotype is one base removed from it; base qualities were not supplied. The data originate from a study of T cell repertoires in cytomegalovirus infection (dated 2019 in TCRdb). Regarding the study in general: Because public TCR beta signatures pointed to carriage of CMV infection together with the matching HLA type, the HLA type of each donor mattered for the analysis. General findings and caveats noted by the study authors: In the ex vivo response, HLA-C-restricted CMV-specific TCR beta clonotypes were dominant, and in two of eight donors the single most frequent clonotype came from this HLA-C-restricted group. Carriers of CMV infection plus the relevant HLA type were discriminated by the cumulative frequency of public TCR beta family members in the study cohort and in an independent roughly 400-donor cohort.

Sequenced on an Illumina HiSeq 1500. The public reads were reanalyzed by TCRdb: fastp trimming at Q25, MiXCR alignment, in-frame beta chains only. Records with the same CDR3 protein are collapsed into one entry carrying the most frequent genes and DNA. The sample table lists roughly 68,000 distinct CDR3 sequences, 22% of them with a count of one. Around 77% of the sample is held by the ten biggest clonotypes. The CDR3, cysteine through phenylalanine, is 15 amino acids long. The sequence is cut down to CDR3 DNA, 45 bases in frame from base 1. Based on the germline V gene, the CDR1 and CDR2 sequences are MNHEY and SVGEGT. V is reduced by 2 bases and J by 3 bases, leaving a spacing of 12 bases between them.

The sequence was collected from a human donor in good health (CMV status not recorded). Some clones in this sample may be carry-over from other donors' samples. Material: PBMCs, sequenced either directly or after in vitro stimulation (not recorded which). In this chain, TRBV6-2 or TRBV6-3 is recombined with TRBJ2-3; tentative D gene TRBD1, with 5 bases matching. The nucleotide sequence is TGTGCCAGCAGTTACCCCGCAGGGATGACAGATACGCAGTATTTT. This translates into CASSYPAGMTDTQYF.